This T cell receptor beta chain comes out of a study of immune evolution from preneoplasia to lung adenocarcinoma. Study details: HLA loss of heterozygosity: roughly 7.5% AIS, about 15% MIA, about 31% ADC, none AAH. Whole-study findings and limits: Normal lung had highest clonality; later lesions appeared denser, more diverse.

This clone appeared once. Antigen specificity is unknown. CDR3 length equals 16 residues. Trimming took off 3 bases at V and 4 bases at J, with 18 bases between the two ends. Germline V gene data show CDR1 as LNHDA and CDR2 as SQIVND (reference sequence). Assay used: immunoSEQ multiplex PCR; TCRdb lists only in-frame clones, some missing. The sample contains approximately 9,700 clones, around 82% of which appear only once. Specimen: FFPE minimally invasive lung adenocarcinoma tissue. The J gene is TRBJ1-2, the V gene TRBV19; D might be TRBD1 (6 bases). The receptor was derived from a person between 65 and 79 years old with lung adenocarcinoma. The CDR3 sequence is CASSIRTAEDLYGYTF. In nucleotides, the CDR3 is TGTGCCAGTAGTATCCGGACAGCGGAGGACCTCTATGGCTACACCTTC.